This T cell receptor (beta chain) was recorded in a study of beta chain features in type 1 diabetes. Overall study: Across all samples, about 100,000,000 sorted cells were examined.

CDR3 size: 15 residues. The germline V gene has CDR1 MDHEN and CDR2 SYDVKM. V lost 6 bases to trimming and J lost 9 bases; unmatched junction nucleotides: 15. There are a few counts of this clone. Of the isolated RNA, all was reverse transcribed, and so the sequenced material was expressed TCRB transcripts. Measured with immunoSEQ multiplex PCR; TCRdb has only the in-frame clones, and not every one. Of 860,000 or so clones detected, around a sixth appear once; the ten largest clones hold around 0.02%. The TCR comes from a woman younger than 35 in good health. The rearrangement joins TRBV28 to TRBJ2-7, with TRBD2 identical over 9 bases. Sequenced input: naive CD4+ T cells from blood. In DNA, the CDR3 is TGTGCCAGCAGCCTGAGACCAGCGGGGGGAGGACGGCAGTACTTC. Protein: CASSLRPAGGGRQYF.